This passage covers 30 T cell receptor beta chains from one sample sequenced in a study of control samples from healthy donors and cancer patients. Here immunoSEQ multiplex PCR was the method, and the copy in TCRdb shows in-frame clones only, minus some. The top ten hold approximately 19% of the sample, which has around 95,000 clones, 85% seen once. Sequencing was carried out using blood. Receptor source: a young man in good health.

A few counts support this clone. The chain recombines TRBV10-3 with TRBJ2-7; D is unresolved. V lost 4 bases and J 3 bases, leaving 13 bases between the germline ends. Germline values: CDR1 ENHRY, CDR2 SYGVKD. The CDR3 sequence is 14 residues long. CDR3 DNA: TGTGCCATCAGTGTTAACTCCCGATTCTACGAGCAGTACTTC. Translated, it gives CAISVNSRFYEQYF.

This clone occurred once. The J gene is TRBJ2-1, the V gene TRBV7-9, with D possibly TRBD1 on 6 matching bases. Between the trimmed V and J ends, which lost 2 bases and 7 bases, there was a span of 15 bases. This CDR3 has 15 amino acids. Germline V gene sequence: CDR1 SEHNR, CDR2 FQNEAQ (reference sequence). CDR3 in DNA: TGTGCCAGCAGCTTAACCACAGGGACCTTAAATGAGCAGTTCTTC. Protein sequence: CASSLTTGTLNEQFF.

The J gene is TRBJ1-5, the V gene TRBV28, with a tentative D call TRBD1 (6 bases). The CDR3 length is 15 residues. V was cut by 2 bases and J by 6 bases, with 14 bases left in between. CDR1 MDHEN and CDR2 SYDVKM come from the germline V gene. Written as DNA, the CDR3 is TGTGCCAGCAGTTTAATCACAGGGAGAATTCAGCCCCAGCATTTT. This translates into CASSLITGRIQPQHF. Full variable domain (outside the CDR3, taken from reference TRBV28 and TRBJ1-5): DVKVTQSSRYLVKRTGEKVFLECVQDMDHENMFWYRQDPGLGLRLIYFSYDVKMKEKGDIPEGYSVSREKKERFSLILESASTNQTSMYLCASSLITGRIQPQHFGDGTRLSIL.

The CDR3 loop reads CASSLAGARASVMNTEAFF. CDR3 sequence (DNA): TGTGCCAGCAGCTTGGCCGGGGCCCGGGCGAGCGTCATGAACACTGAAGCTTTCTTT. This chain connects TRBV5-8 to TRBJ1-1; possibly TRBD1 for D (5 bases). The germline V gene has CDR1 SGHTS and CDR2 YDEGEE. The CDR3 is made up of 19 amino acids. The V end lost 0 bases, the J end lost 0 bases, and 21 bases lay between the germline ends. The full variable domain, completed using reference TRBV5-8 and TRBJ1-1, is EAGVTQSPTHLIKTRGQQATLRCSPISGHTSVYWYQQALGLGLQFLLWYDEGEERNRGNFPPRFSGRQFPNYSSELNVNALELEDSALYLCASSLAGARASVMNTEAFFGQGTRLTVV.

The V and J genes are TRBV5-1 and TRBJ2-1, with a possible D match to TRBD1 (6 bases). This CDR3 is 17 amino acids long. V was clipped by 4 bases and J by 5 bases, with 22 bases between them. Germline lookup yields CDR1 SGHRS and CDR2 YFSETQ. The CDR3 region is CASSGLLASGAHNEQFF. The CDR3, as DNA: TGCGCCAGCAGCGGGCTCCTGGCGTCAGGGGCGCACAATGAGCAGTTCTTC.

Here the CDR3 DNA reads TGCAGCGTTGATCTCGGATACGAGCAGTACTTC. Residues: CSVDLGYEQYF. The chain couples TRBV29-1 to TRBJ2-7; D remains ambiguous. Germline CDR1 SQVTM, CDR2 ANQGSEA. The CDR3 is 11 residues long. V lost 3 bases and J 4 bases, leaving 7 bases between the germline ends.

The chain has TRBV12-3 or TRBV12-4 and TRBJ1-1; 7 positions agree with TRBD1. This CDR3 comprises 13 residues. V trimming: 6 bases; J trimming: 6 bases; junction bases outside the gene matches: 7. The CDR3 coding sequence is TGTGCCAGCAGCAACCGAGGGGGCGCTGAAGCTTTCTTT. Protein product: CASSNRGGAEAFF.

This sequence joins TRBV30 and TRBJ1-4, with TRBD1 identical over 7 bases. Germline assignment: CDR1 GTSNPN and CDR2 SVGIG (reference sequence). This CDR3 contains 13 residues. V was pared by 3 bases and J by 4 bases, with 2 bases of the junction left unmatched. CDR3 sequence: CAWSRGSNEKLFF. CDR3 in DNA: TGTGCCTGGAGCAGGGGGAGTAATGAAAAACTGTTTTTT.

The gene calls are TRBV27 and TRBJ2-3; no definite D call. The V end lost 0 bases, the J end lost 1 base, and 14 bases lay between the germline ends. The CDR3 has 17 amino acids. CDR1 and CDR2 from the germline V gene are MNHEY and SMNVEV (reference sequence). This chain's CDR3 is CASSLSLLHLRTDTQYF. CDR3 nucleotide sequence: TGTGCCAGCAGTTTATCGTTGCTCCACCTCCGCACAGATACGCAGTATTTT.

The chain couples TRBV6-5 to TRBJ2-1; TRBD1 matches 9 bases. CDR1 is MNHEY, CDR2 SVGAGI, per germline. V trimming: 0 bases; J trimming: 5 bases; junction bases outside the gene matches: 2. This CDR3 is 15 amino acids long. CDR3 DNA sequence: TGTGCCAGCAGTTACTCCGGGACAGGGAACAATGAGCAGTTCTTC. Its translation: CASSYSGTGNNEQFF.

The chain employs TRBV7-3 and TRBJ1-1, with 8 bases fitting TRBD1. The V gene end was trimmed by 4 bases and the J gene end by 3 bases; junction bases not matched to a gene: 4. The CDR3 totals 14 residues. Germline V gene data show CDR1 as SGHTA and CDR2 as FQGTGA. In DNA form, the CDR3 reads TGTGCCAGCAGCTACGGACAGGGATACACTGAAGCTTTCTTT. Translating it yields CASSYGQGYTEAFF.

The rearrangement uses TRBV9 and TRBJ2-1; D is unresolved. Germline loops: CDR1 SGDLS, CDR2 YYNGEE. CDR3 size: 16 residues. Trimming shortened V by 4 bases and J by 0 bases, and 14 bases separated the two germline ends. CDR3: CASSPRGLSSYNEQFF. The CDR3 DNA is TGTGCCAGCAGCCCCCGAGGCTTAAGCTCCTACAATGAGCAGTTCTTC.

The chain carries TRBV19 and TRBJ1-5; tentatively, D is TRBD1 (5 bases). CDR3 size: 16 residues. Germline loops: CDR1 LNHDA, CDR2 SQIVND (reference sequence). V was trimmed by 3 bases and J by 5 bases, leaving 17 bases between them. CDR3 sequence reads: CASSIVSSGGDQPQHF. The CDR3 bases are TGTGCCAGTAGTATTGTGTCGTCTGGGGGGGATCAGCCCCAGCATTTT.

The CDR3 coding sequence is TGTGCCAGTAGTCCGGGGCGCCCCTACGAGCAGTACTTC. This sequence encodes CASSPGRPYEQYF. The chain links TRBV19 to TRBJ2-7; D could derive from TRBD1 or TRBD2 (5 bases each). CDR3 length: 13 amino acids. With 5 bases removed from V and 2 bases from J, the gap between germline ends came to 10 bases. CDR1 and CDR2 from the germline V gene are LNHDA and SQIVND (reference sequence).

This chain uses TRBV6-5 with TRBJ1-5; 7 nucleotides match TRBD1. This CDR3 has 15 amino acids. The junction had 9 bases not matched to a gene; V was cut back by 6 bases and J by 4 bases. Germline CDR1 reads MNHEY; CDR2 reads SVGAGI. The CDR3 region is CASSRGTEANQPQHF. CDR3 in DNA: TGTGCCAGCAGCCGCGGGACAGAGGCTAATCAGCCCCAGCATTTT.

The chain joins TRBV7-9 to TRBJ1-4; D gene ambiguous. From germline, CDR1 is SEHNR and CDR2 FQNEAQ (reference sequence). Trimming left V 0 bases short and J 1 base short, with 9 bases between. The CDR3 consists of 16 residues. Written as DNA, the CDR3 is TGTGCCAGCAGCTTAGCTCTGGGAATAACTAATGAAAAACTGTTTTTT. Encoded protein: CASSLALGITNEKLFF.

J is TRBJ1-3 and V is TRBV6-5; D is uncertain. This CDR3 is 14 amino acids long. Germline V gene data show CDR1 as MNHEY and CDR2 as SVGAGI. V lost 11 bases, J lost 0 bases, and 14 bases lay in between. This chain's CDR3 is CASRSVTSGNTIYF. In DNA, the CDR3 is TGTGCCTCCCGTTCGGTCACCTCTGGAAACACCATATATTTT.

The rearrangement uses TRBV6-5 and TRBJ2-7; D gene uncertain. Per germline, CDR1 MNHEY and CDR2 SVGAGI. Trimming cost V 6 bases and J 6 bases, with 6 bases left between them. CDR3 length equals 10 residues. Written as DNA, the CDR3 is TGTGCCAGCAGATCCGTCGAGCAGTACTTC. Translated: CASRSVEQYF.

The chain combines TRBV2 with TRBJ2-1, with 9 bases aligning to TRBD2. The trim removed 1 base at V and 6 bases at J, leaving 4 bases unmatched. The CDR3 is 15 residues long. Germline V gene sequence: CDR1 SNHLY, CDR2 FYNNEI. Here the CDR3 reads CASSEGGLAGNEQFF. CDR3 DNA: TGTGCCAGCAGTGAAGGGGGACTAGCAGGCAATGAGCAGTTCTTC.

The rearrangement joins TRBV11-2 to TRBJ2-6; D is unresolved. Trimming removed 3 bases from V and 0 bases from J, with 6 bases in between. The CDR3 consists of 15 residues. The germline gives CDR1 SGHAT, CDR2 FQNNGV. CDR3 protein: CASSFKPSGANVLTF. CDR3 sequence (DNA): TGTGCCAGCAGCTTTAAACCCTCTGGGGCCAACGTCCTGACTTTC.

The chain is built from TRBV18 and TRBJ2-7; 7 bases map to TRBD1. J gave up 4 bases and V 4 bases, and 4 bases lay outside the gene matches. CDR3 length equals 13 residues. Germline V CDR1 and CDR2: KGHSH, LQKENI. Written as DNA, the CDR3 is TGTGCCAGCTCACAACTACAGGGGTACGAGCAGTACTTC. Its protein product is CASSQLQGYEQYF.

The rearrangement uses TRBV12-5 and TRBJ1-3, with no clear D. The germline V and J ends were trimmed by 1 base and 4 bases, with 11 bases remaining between them. Germline CDR1 and CDR2: LGHNT and FRNRAP. The CDR3 consists of 15 residues. In nucleotides, the CDR3 is TGTGCTAGTGGTTTGGGGCACAGCCTCGGAAACACCATATATTTT. This sequence encodes CASGLGHSLGNTIYF.

Only one count was recorded for this clone. V usage is TRBV27 and J usage is TRBJ2-7; TRBD1 is a possible D gene (6 bases). Germline CDR1 reads MNHEY; CDR2 reads SMNVEV (reference sequence). V lost 1 base and J 3 bases, leaving 25 bases between the germline ends. This CDR3 has 19 amino acids. The CDR3 reads CASSLLSFRGVPADYEQYF. CDR3 coding DNA: TGTGCCAGCAGTTTATTAAGCTTCAGGGGTGTACCGGCGGACTACGAGCAGTACTTC.

The chain couples TRBV11-2 to TRBJ1-1; 12 nucleotides align to TRBD1. This CDR3 region has 18 residues. CDR1 and CDR2 (germline): SGHAT, FQNNGV. V trimming: 2 bases; J trimming: 1 base; junction bases outside the gene matches: 8. This chain's CDR3 is CASSLNPGQGAWNTEAFF. In nucleotides, the CDR3 is TGTGCCAGCAGCTTAAACCCGGGACAGGGGGCTTGGAACACTGAAGCTTTCTTT.

This sequence joins TRBV2 and TRBJ1-1, with D hard to call. The V gene lost 6 bases and the J gene lost 0 bases, with 8 bases spanning the gap. The CDR3 sequence is 13 residues long. Germline V lookup: CDR1 SNHLY, CDR2 FYNNEI. The CDR3 loop reads CASRDGLNTEAFF. CDR3 sequence (DNA): TGTGCCAGCAGGGACGGATTGAACACTGAAGCTTTCTTT.

The rearrangement joins TRBV28 to TRBJ1-1, with D possibly TRBD1 on 5 matching bases. This CDR3 has 15 amino acids. V was trimmed by 6 bases and J by 0 bases, leaving 14 bases between them. The germline V gene has CDR1 MDHEN and CDR2 SYDVKM. The CDR3, as DNA: TGTGCCAGCAGCCTGGGGCTCTCCATGAACACTGAAGCTTTCTTT. It specifies CASSLGLSMNTEAFF.

The chain employs TRBV7-3 and TRBJ1-1; perhaps TRBD1 as D (5 bases). V shed 5 bases and J shed 4 bases, with 23 bases lying between them. CDR1 SGHTA and CDR2 FQGTGA come from the germline V gene. The CDR3 has 17 amino acids. The CDR3 is CASSPGSGLHGATEAFF. As DNA, the CDR3 is TGTGCCAGCAGCCCCGGCTCGGGTCTCCATGGGGCCACTGAAGCTTTCTTT.

The V gene is TRBV18, the J gene TRBJ1-2; 9 nucleotides line up with TRBD1. Germline V gene lookup returns CDR1 KGHSH and CDR2 LQKENI. CDR3 length: 18 amino acids. The J segment lost 6 bases and the V segment lost 1 base, leaving 15 bases of the junction unmatched. This CDR3 is CASSPLSSNSGQGDGYTF. The CDR3 coding sequence is TGTGCCAGCTCACCACTCAGCTCGAATTCGGGACAGGGCGATGGCTACACCTTC. Based on the CDR3 plus reference TRBV18 and TRBJ1-2, the full variable domain is NAGVMQNPRHLVRRRGQEARLRCSPMKGHSHVYWYRQLPEEGLKFMVYLQKENIIDESGMPKERFSAEFPKEGPSILRIQQVVRGDSAAYFCASSPLSSNSGQGDGYTFGSGTRLTVV.

The rearrangement links TRBV6-6 to TRBJ1-5, with TRBD1 as a possible D gene (6 bases). V was trimmed by 0 bases and J by 0 bases, leaving 9 bases between them. Germline CDR1 is MNHNY and CDR2 is SVGAGI (reference sequence). CDR3 length: 16 residues. In DNA form, the CDR3 reads TGTGCCAGCAGTTACTCGCGGGGGCATAGCAATCAGCCCCAGCATTTT. Translation gives CASSYSRGHSNQPQHF.

This sequence joins TRBV14 and TRBJ1-1, with D perhaps matching TRBD1 (5 bases). CDR1 and CDR2 (germline): SGHDN, FVKESK. Trimming removed 0 bases at V and 3 bases at J, with 11 bases between. The CDR3 runs 15 residues. The CDR3 DNA follows: TGTGCCAGCAGCCAAGATTTCCGGGGCGACACTGAAGCTTTCTTT. It translates to CASSQDFRGDTEAFF.